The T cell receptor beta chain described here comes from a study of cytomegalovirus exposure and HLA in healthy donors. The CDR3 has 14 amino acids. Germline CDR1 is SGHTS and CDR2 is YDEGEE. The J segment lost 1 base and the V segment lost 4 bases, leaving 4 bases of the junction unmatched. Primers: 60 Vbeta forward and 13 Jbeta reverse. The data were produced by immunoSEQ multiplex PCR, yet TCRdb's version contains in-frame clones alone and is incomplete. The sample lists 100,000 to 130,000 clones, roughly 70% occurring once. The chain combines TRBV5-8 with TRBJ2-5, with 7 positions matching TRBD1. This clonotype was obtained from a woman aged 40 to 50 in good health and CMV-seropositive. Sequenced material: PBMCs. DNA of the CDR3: TGTGCCAGCAGCCTAACAGGGGTCCAAGAGACCCAGTACTTC. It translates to CASSLTGVQETQYF. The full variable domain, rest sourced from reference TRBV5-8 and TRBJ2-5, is EAGVTQSPTHLIKTRGQQATLRCSPISGHTSVYWYQQALGLGLQFLLWYDEGEERNRGNFPPRFSGRQFPNYSSELNVNALELEDSALYLCASSLTGVQETQYFGPGTRLLVL.